Presented here are 14 T cell receptor beta chains from one specimen sequenced in a study of control samples from healthy donors and cancer patients. Generated by immunoSEQ multiplex PCR, the TCRdb table keeps only in-frame clones and is missing some. The sample shows 55,000 to 90,000 clones, about 80% of them seen only once. Sample: blood. The receptor source for this set is a man aged 50 or older in good health.

This clone showed up just a few times. V is TRBV6-2 or TRBV6-3 and J is TRBJ2-3, with 10 positions matching TRBD2. Germline CDR1 reads MNHEY; CDR2 reads SVGEGT. V shed 4 bases, J shed 4 bases, and the junction held 2 bases outside the gene matches. The CDR3 contains 14 residues. In nucleotides, the CDR3 is TGTGCCAGCAGTTCCGGACTAGCGGCAGATACGCAGTATTTT. Amino acids: CASSSGLAADTQYF.

The chain joins TRBV19 to TRBJ2-6; the D gene is possibly TRBD1 (6 bases). Looked up from germline, CDR1 is LNHDA and CDR2 is SQIVND (reference sequence). There are 14 residues in the CDR3. V lost 4 bases and J 5 bases, leaving 9 bases between the germline ends. In DNA form, the CDR3 reads TGTGCCAGTAGTAGTCAGGGGAGGGCCAACGTCCTGACTTTC. Protein sequence: CASSSQGRANVLTF.

The chain is built from TRBV7-2 and TRBJ2-5; tentatively, D is TRBD2 (5 bases). Germline V gene lookup returns CDR1 SGHTA and CDR2 FQGNSA. The germline V and J ends were trimmed by 2 bases and 6 bases, with 16 bases remaining between them. This CDR3 region has 15 residues. The CDR3 nucleotides are TGTGCCAGCAGCTTATCACTTGCCGGGGATAAGACCCAGTACTTC. Residues: CASSLSLAGDKTQYF.

This chain links TRBV6-5 with TRBJ1-5; D possibly corresponds to TRBD1 (5 bases). CDR3 length equals 15 residues. Germline V CDR1 and CDR2: MNHEY, SVGAGI. The V end lost 6 bases, the J end lost 3 bases, and 15 bases lay between the germline ends. CDR3 amino acids: CASSPLRGFNQPQHF. CDR3 nucleotides: TGTGCCAGCAGCCCCCTAAGGGGATTCAATCAGCCCCAGCATTTT.

The chain links TRBV19 to TRBJ2-1, with 10 bases matching TRBD2. The germline V gene encodes CDR1 LNHDA and CDR2 SQIVND (reference sequence). The trim removed 10 bases at V and 6 bases at J, leaving 9 bases unmatched. This CDR3 is built from 14 residues. CDR3: CATVAGGLGNEQFF. The CDR3 DNA sequence: TGTGCCACGGTAGCGGGAGGATTGGGCAATGAGCAGTTCTTC.

The genes are TRBV19 and TRBJ1-2, with D tentatively TRBD1 (5 bases). The V gene's germline CDR1 is LNHDA and CDR2 SQIVND (reference sequence). Trimming left V 6 bases short and J 4 bases short, with 18 bases between. CDR3 length: 15 residues. For the CDR3, the DNA is TGTGCCAGTAGCTACGGGGGGACGGCCTTCTATGGCTACACCTTC. It specifies CASSYGGTAFYGYTF.

The chain joins TRBV4-3 to TRBJ1-6; D not resolved. Germline CDR1 and CDR2: LGHNA and YSLEER. V lost 3 bases and J 6 bases, leaving 12 bases between the germline ends. This CDR3 region has 15 residues. The CDR3 loop reads CASSQTSGPNSPLHF. The CDR3 region has the DNA TGCGCCAGCAGCCAGACAAGCGGTCCTAATTCACCCCTCCACTTT.

The chain uses TRBV25-1 and TRBJ2-2; 12 bases are a match to TRBD1. The CDR3 totals 18 residues. Germline trimming cut 1 base from V and 5 bases from J; bases unmatched to any gene: 8. Germline V CDR1 and CDR2: MGHDK, SYGVNS. Here the CDR3 DNA reads TGTGCCAGCAGTGAATGGGGGACAGGGGGCGCAGAGACCGGGGAGCTGTTTTTT. Encoded protein: CASSEWGTGGAETGELFF. Full variable domain (rest looked up from reference TRBV25-1 and TRBJ2-2): EADIYQTPRYLVIGTGKKITLECSQTMGHDKMYWYQQDPGMELHLIHYSYGVNSTEKGDLSSESTVSRIRTEHFPLTLESARPSHTSQYLCASSEWGTGGAETGELFFGEGSRLTVL.

This rearrangement joins TRBV2 to TRBJ2-5, with 9 bases fitting TRBD1. This CDR3 comprises 14 residues. J was trimmed by 1 base and V by 5 bases; bases with no gene match: 2. Germline V CDR1 and CDR2: SNHLY, FYNNEI. CDR3 region: CASSSDRGQETQYF. The DNA of the CDR3 is TGTGCCAGCAGTTCGGACAGGGGCCAAGAGACCCAGTACTTC. Full variable domain (missing parts from reference TRBV2 and TRBJ2-5): EPEVTQTPSHQVTQMGQEVILRCVPISNHLYFYWYRQILGQKVEFLVSFYNNEISEKSEIFDDQFSVERPDGSNFTLKIRSTKLEDSAMYFCASSSDRGQETQYFGPGTRLLVL.

The chain combines TRBV5-5 with TRBJ2-7, with 8 nucleotides matching TRBD1. Germline V gene data show CDR1 as SGHKS and CDR2 as YYEKEE (reference sequence). The CDR3 is 13 amino acids. V shed 1 base, J shed 8 bases, and the junction held 5 bases outside the gene matches. The CDR3 DNA reads TGTGCCAGCAGCTTGATCCGGACAGGGCAGCAGTACTTC. Its translation is CASSLIRTGQQYF.

The rearrangement joins TRBV7-3 to TRBJ1-1; D ambiguous. CDR3 length equals 13 residues. Germline V gives CDR1 SGHTA, CDR2 FQGTGA. Trimming cost V 1 base and J 4 bases, with 7 bases left between them. This CDR3 reads CASSLKGSTEAFF. The CDR3 coding sequence is TGTGCCAGCAGCTTAAAAGGCAGCACTGAAGCTTTCTTT.

This chain joins TRBV9 and TRBJ1-3; D is unclear. CDR3 length equals 17 residues. V was cut by 3 bases and J by 4 bases, with 20 bases left in between. Germline V gene lookup returns CDR1 SGDLS and CDR2 YYNGEE. In DNA, the CDR3 is TGTGCCAGCAGCGAGGCCCCCCTGTTGGGGAGAGGAAACACCATATATTTT. This codes for CASSEAPLLGRGNTIYF.

This clone was seen a few times. The chain recombines TRBV11-1 with TRBJ2-1, with D perhaps given as TRBD1 or TRBD2 (5 bases each). V lost 2 bases and J 3 bases, leaving 11 bases between the germline ends. Per the germline V gene, CDR1 is SGHAT and CDR2 is FQDESV (reference sequence). The CDR3 length is 15 residues. The CDR3 spells CASSLKLRGYNEQFF. The CDR3 region has the DNA TGTGCCAGCAGCTTAAAATTGAGGGGCTACAATGAGCAGTTCTTC.

The V and J genes are TRBV14 and TRBJ2-3; 10 bases are shared with TRBD1. The V gene's germline CDR1 is SGHDN and CDR2 FVKESK. CDR3 length: 16 amino acids. V lost 4 bases and J lost 3; bases outside the gene matches: 7. This chain's CDR3 is CASSPLTGGLTDTQYF. CDR3 DNA sequence: TGTGCCAGCAGCCCCTTGACAGGGGGCTTGACAGATACGCAGTATTTT. Full variable domain (outside the CDR3, taken from reference TRBV14 and TRBJ2-3): EAGVTQFPSHSVIEKGQTVTLRCDPISGHDNLYWYRRVMGKEIKFLLHFVKESKQDESGMPNNRFLAERTGGTYSTLKVQPAELEDSGVYFCASSPLTGGLTDTQYFGPGTRLTVL.